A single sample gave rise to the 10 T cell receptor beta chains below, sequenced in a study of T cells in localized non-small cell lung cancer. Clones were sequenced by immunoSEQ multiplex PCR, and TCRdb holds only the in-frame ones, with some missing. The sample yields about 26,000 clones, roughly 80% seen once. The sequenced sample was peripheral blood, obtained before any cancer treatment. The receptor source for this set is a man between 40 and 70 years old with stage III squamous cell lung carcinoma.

Here the CDR3 reads CASSLSQGALYEQYF. The CDR3 DNA is TGCGCCAGCAGCTTGTCCCAGGGGGCCTTATACGAGCAGTACTTC. The V call is TRBV5-1, the J call TRBJ2-7, with 8 bases that match TRBD1. From germline, CDR1 is SGHRS and CDR2 YFSETQ. Trimming at V came to 1 base and at J to 4 bases, leaving 7 bases not matched to a gene. This CDR3 has 15 residues.

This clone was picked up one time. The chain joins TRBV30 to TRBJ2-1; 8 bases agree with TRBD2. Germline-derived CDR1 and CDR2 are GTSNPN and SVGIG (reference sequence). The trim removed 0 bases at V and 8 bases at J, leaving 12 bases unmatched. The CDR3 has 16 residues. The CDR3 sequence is CAWSVQLLAGRHEQFF. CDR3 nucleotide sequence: TGTGCCTGGAGTGTTCAGCTCCTAGCGGGCCGCCATGAGCAGTTCTTC.

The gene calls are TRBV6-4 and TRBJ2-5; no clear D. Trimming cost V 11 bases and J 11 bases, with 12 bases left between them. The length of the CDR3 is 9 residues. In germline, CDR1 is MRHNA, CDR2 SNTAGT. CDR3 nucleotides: TGTGCCCAAGAGGAAGCTCAGTACTTC. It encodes CAQEEAQYF.

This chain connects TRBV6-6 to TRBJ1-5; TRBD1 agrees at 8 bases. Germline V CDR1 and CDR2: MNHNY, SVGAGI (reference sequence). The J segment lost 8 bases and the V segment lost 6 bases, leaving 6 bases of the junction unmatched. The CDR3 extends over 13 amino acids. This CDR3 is CASRGQAGEPQHF. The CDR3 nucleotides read TGTGCCAGCAGGGGACAGGCCGGTGAGCCCCAGCATTTT.

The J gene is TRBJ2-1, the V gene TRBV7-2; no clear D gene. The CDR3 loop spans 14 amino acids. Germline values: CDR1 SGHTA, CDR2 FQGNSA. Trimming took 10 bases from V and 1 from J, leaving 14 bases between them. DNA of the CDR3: TGTGCCATCCTTCCCGGGCAGTCCTACAATGAGCAGTTCTTC. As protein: CAILPGQSYNEQFF.

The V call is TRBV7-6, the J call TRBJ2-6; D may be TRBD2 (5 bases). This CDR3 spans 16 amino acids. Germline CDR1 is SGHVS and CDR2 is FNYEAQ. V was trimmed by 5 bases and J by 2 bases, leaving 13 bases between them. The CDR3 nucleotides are TGTGCCAGCAGCCGGGAAGGGAGCGCTGGGGCCAACGTCCTGACTTTC. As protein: CASSREGSAGANVLTF.

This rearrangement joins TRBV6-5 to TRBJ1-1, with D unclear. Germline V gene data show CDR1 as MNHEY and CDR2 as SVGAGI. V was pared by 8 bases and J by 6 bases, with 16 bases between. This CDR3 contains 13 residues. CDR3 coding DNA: TGTGCCAGCGCCCCCACCTATTCCCCTGAAGCTTTCTTT. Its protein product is CASAPTYSPEAFF.

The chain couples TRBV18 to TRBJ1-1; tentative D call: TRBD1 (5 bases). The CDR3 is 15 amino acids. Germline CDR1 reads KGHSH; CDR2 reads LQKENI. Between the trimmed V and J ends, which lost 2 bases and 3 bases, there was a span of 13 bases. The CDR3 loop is CASSPTPQGDTEAFF. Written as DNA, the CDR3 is TGTGCCAGCTCACCAACGCCTCAGGGTGACACTGAAGCTTTCTTT.

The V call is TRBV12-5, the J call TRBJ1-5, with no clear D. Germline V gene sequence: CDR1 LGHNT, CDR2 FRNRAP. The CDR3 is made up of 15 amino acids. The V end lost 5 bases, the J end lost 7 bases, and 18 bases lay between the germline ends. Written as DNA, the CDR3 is TGTGCTAGTGGTCCCCCCGACCCGACACGGCAGCCCCAGCATTTT. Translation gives CASGPPDPTRQPQHF.

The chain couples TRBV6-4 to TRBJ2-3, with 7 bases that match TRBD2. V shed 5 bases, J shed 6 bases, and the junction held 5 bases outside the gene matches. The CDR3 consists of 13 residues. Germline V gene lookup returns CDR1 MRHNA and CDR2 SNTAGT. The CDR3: CASSNWEGDTQYF. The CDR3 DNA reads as TGTGCCAGCAGTAATTGGGAGGGGGATACGCAGTATTTT.